One sample yielded the 23 T cell receptor beta chains listed below, sequenced in a study of T-cell reconstitution after alpha-beta-depleted transplantation in children. The TCRbeta library incorporated unique molecular identifiers. A single record per CDR3 protein comes from TCRdb applying MiXCR to the PCR reads. Of about 270,000 distinct CDR3 sequences in the sample, about a tenth were seen once. Specimen: PBMCs from the stem cell graft donor, collected from the stem cell graft. The receptors derive from a human donor who donated a stem cell graft to a child with SCID.

The chain employs TRBV19 and TRBJ1-5; D unclear. There are 15 residues in the CDR3. Trimming took off 1 base at V and 3 bases at J, with 10 bases between the two ends. Germline V gene sequence: CDR1 LNHDA, CDR2 SQIVND (reference sequence). This CDR3 is CASSIASGPNQPQHF. In DNA form, the CDR3 reads TGTGCCAGTAGTATAGCGTCAGGTCCCAATCAGCCCCAGCATTTT.

This clonotype was counted at least ten times. The chain joins TRBV10-2 to TRBJ2-6; D is ambiguous. Germline V gives CDR1 WSHSY, CDR2 SAAADI. The CDR3 is 16 residues long. V was pared by 6 bases and J by 0 bases, with 12 bases between. The CDR3 protein is CASRAVSFSGANVLTF. The CDR3 DNA follows: TGCGCCAGCAGAGCCGTCAGTTTCTCTGGGGCCAACGTCCTGACTTTC.

This clonotype was detected only a few times. V and J are TRBV6-1 and TRBJ2-3, with 9 nucleotides matching TRBD1. The CDR3 has 15 residues. V was pared by 6 bases and J by 3 bases, with 7 bases of the junction left unmatched. Germline V gene data show CDR1 as MNHNS and CDR2 as SASEGT. The CDR3 nucleotides read TGTGCCAGCAGGGGGACAGGGCTCGGGACAGATACGCAGTATTTT. This encodes CASRGTGLGTDTQYF.

This clonotype has only a few counts. The rearrangement joins TRBV29-1 to TRBJ2-2; 10 bases align to TRBD1. The V gene's germline CDR1 is SQVTM and CDR2 ANQGSEA. V lost 4 bases and J lost 6; bases outside the gene matches: 5. This CDR3 has 14 residues. CDR3 coding DNA: TGCAGCGTTGGACAGGGGGCTGGCGCCGGGGAGCTGTTTTTT. As protein: CSVGQGAGAGELFF.

This clonotype was recorded at least ten times. V is TRBV2 and J is TRBJ1-4; D gene ambiguous. The CDR3 is 13 residues long. V was trimmed by 11 bases and J by 4 bases, leaving 14 bases between them. The germline V gene encodes CDR1 SNHLY and CDR2 FYNNEI. CDR3 in DNA: TGTGCCGGACGGACCGGGATTAATGAAAAACTGTTTTTT. Translating it yields CAGRTGINEKLFF.

This clonotype came up a few times. The chain recombines TRBV19 with TRBJ1-1; TRBD1 matches at 10 bases. Unmatched junction bases numbered 8, after V lost 2 bases and J lost 5 bases. The CDR3 spans 16 residues. The germline V gene has CDR1 LNHDA and CDR2 SQIVND (reference sequence). This CDR3 is CASSITGTGVGTEAFF. In DNA, the CDR3 is TGTGCCAGTAGTATAACCGGGACAGGGGTTGGGACTGAAGCTTTCTTT.

The chain links TRBV15 to TRBJ2-1; perhaps TRBD2 as D (6 bases). V shed 5 bases and J shed 3 bases, with 8 bases lying between them. Germline CDR1 is LNHNV and CDR2 is YYDKDF (reference sequence). This CDR3 contains 13 residues. The chain's CDR3 is CATSQTSYNEQFF. The CDR3 DNA follows: TGTGCCACCAGCCAGACTAGCTACAATGAGCAGTTCTTC.

This clonotype was observed at least ten times. The CDR3: CASSLMGNEQFF. CDR3 bases: TGTGCCAGCAGCTTAATGGGTAATGAGCAGTTCTTC. The chain combines TRBV7-3 with TRBJ2-1; D unclear. The CDR3 loop spans 12 amino acids. The V gene's germline CDR1 is SGHTA and CDR2 FQGTGA. V was cut by 1 base and J by 7 bases, with 5 bases left in between.

This chain uses TRBV20-1 with TRBJ1-1; a weak D match, TRBD1 (6 bases). V lost 5 bases and J lost 1, with 14 bases in between. The CDR3 runs to 14 residues. Germline V lookup: CDR1 DFQATT, CDR2 SNEGSKA (reference sequence). CDR3 sequence: CSAPNRGTNTEAFF. CDR3 in DNA: TGCAGTGCTCCTAATAGGGGGACGAACACTGAAGCTTTCTTT.

This clonotype was recorded a few times. CDR3: CSAQGARGANVLTF. CDR3 nucleotides: TGCAGTGCCCAGGGGGCGCGGGGGGCCAACGTCCTGACTTTC. The chain recombines TRBV20-1 with TRBJ2-6; TRBD1 matches 8 bases. V trimming: 6 bases; J trimming: 4 bases; junction bases outside the gene matches: 5. The length of the CDR3 is 14 residues. Germline V gives CDR1 DFQATT, CDR2 SNEGSKA (reference sequence).

This clonotype was seen ten or more times. The chain links TRBV9 to TRBJ1-6, with 7 bases lining up with TRBD1. With V trimmed by 3 bases and J by 6 bases, 9 bases remained unmatched. Germline-derived CDR1 and CDR2 are SGDLS and YYNGEE. The CDR3 contains 16 residues. In DNA, the CDR3 is TGTGCCAGCAGCGCCGCGAGACAGGGTGGTAATTCACCCCTCCACTTT. Amino acid sequence: CASSAARQGGNSPLHF.

This clonotype has ten or more counts. The chain carries TRBV5-1 and TRBJ1-1; 7 bases fit TRBD1. This CDR3 has 13 amino acids. Germline values: CDR1 SGHRS, CDR2 YFSETQ. V shed 2 bases and J 4 bases; nucleotides not matched to a gene: 2. Here the CDR3 DNA reads TGCGCCAGCAGCTTTTCAGGGGGCACTGAAGCTTTCTTT. It yields the protein CASSFSGGTEAFF. The whole variable domain, remainder taken from reference TRBV5-1 and TRBJ1-1, is KAGVTQTPRYLIKTRGQQVTLSCSPISGHRSVSWYQQTPGQGLQFLFEYFSETQRNKGNFPGRFSGRQFSNSRSEMNVSTLELGDSALYLCASSFSGGTEAFFGQGTRLTVV.

The chain recombines TRBV25-1 with TRBJ2-1; maybe TRBD1 (6 bases). Trimming removed 9 bases at V and 6 bases at J, with 12 bases between. CDR3 length: 12 residues. Per germline, CDR1 MGHDK and CDR2 SYGVNS. The CDR3 DNA is TGTGCCAGTAACAGGGTGGGCAATGAGCAGTTCTTC. This translates into CASNRVGNEQFF. The full variable domain, with the rest looked up from reference TRBV25-1 and TRBJ2-1, is EADIYQTPRYLVIGTGKKITLECSQTMGHDKMYWYQQDPGMELHLIHYSYGVNSTEKGDLSSESTVSRIRTEHFPLTLESARPSHTSQYLCASNRVGNEQFFGPGTRLTVL.

This clonotype was seen only a few times. Here the CDR3 reads CASSPNRGTANTGELFF. CDR3 DNA sequence: TGTGCCAGCTCACCCAACAGGGGAACCGCGAACACCGGGGAGCTGTTTTTT. This chain uses TRBV18 with TRBJ2-2; TRBD1 agrees at 7 bases. Germline loops: CDR1 KGHSH, CDR2 LQKENI. J lost 0 bases, V lost 3 bases, and 7 bases had no gene match. This CDR3 contains 17 residues.

V and J are TRBV4-2 and TRBJ2-5, with a possible D match to TRBD1 (5 bases). The CDR3 is 13 amino acids. The ends were cut back, 10 bases at V and 5 bases at J, with 17 bases in the middle. Germline V gene data show CDR1 as LGHNA and CDR2 as YNFKEQ. Here the CDR3 DNA reads TGTGCCATGGGTCCAGGGCATGGGGAGACCCAGTACTTC. It codes for CAMGPGHGETQYF.

The V call is TRBV5-1, the J call TRBJ1-2; D uncertain. Trimming took 4 bases from V and 7 from J, leaving 11 bases between them. The germline gives CDR1 SGHRS, CDR2 YFSETQ. This CDR3 has 12 amino acids. The CDR3 DNA reads TGCGCCAGCAGCCTCGTAGGAGCTGGCTACACCTTC. As protein: CASSLVGAGYTF.

A few counts support this clonotype. The chain carries TRBV2 and TRBJ2-5, with D maybe TRBD2 (5 bases). The CDR3 has 13 amino acids. V shed 6 bases and J shed 5 bases, with 13 bases lying between them. CDR1 is SNHLY and CDR2 is FYNNEI in the germline V gene. CDR3 DNA sequence: TGTGCCAGCAGCTGGAATTGGGAGGAGACCCAGTACTTC. Encoded protein: CASSWNWEETQYF. Full variable domain (outside the CDR3, taken from reference TRBV2 and TRBJ2-5): EPEVTQTPSHQVTQMGQEVILRCVPISNHLYFYWYRQILGQKVEFLVSFYNNEISEKSEIFDDQFSVERPDGSNFTLKIRSTKLEDSAMYFCASSWNWEETQYFGPGTRLLVL.

In this sample, this clonotype turned up many times. CDR3 amino acids: CASSLGRFQAIQYF. DNA of the CDR3: TGTGCCAGCAGTCTCGGGAGGTTTCAGGCCATTCAGTACTTC. V usage is TRBV12-3 or TRBV12-4 and J usage is TRBJ2-4; 7 bases map to TRBD2. J gave up 9 bases and V 5 bases, and 10 bases lay outside the gene matches. CDR3 length: 14 residues.

V and J are TRBV11-2 and TRBJ2-5, with a weak D call TRBD2 (7 bases). Germline CDR1 is SGHAT and CDR2 is FQNNGV. V was cut by 0 bases and J by 5 bases, with 16 bases left in between. CDR3 size: 16 residues. As DNA, the CDR3 is TGTGCCAGCAGCTTAGATTTAGGGGGGGCCGCCGAGACCCAGTACTTC. Residues: CASSLDLGGAAETQYF.

This chain uses TRBV27 with TRBJ2-1; D may be TRBD2 (6 bases). The length of the CDR3 is 13 residues. Trimming removed 5 bases at V and 7 bases at J, with 12 bases between. Per the germline V gene, CDR1 is MNHEY and CDR2 is SMNVEV (reference sequence). Here the CDR3 DNA reads TGTGCCAGCAGTATCTTGGAGGGGAATGAGCAGTTCTTC. Translating gives CASSILEGNEQFF.

The sample holds many counts of this clonotype. V and J are TRBV25-1 and TRBJ2-3, with D unresolved. Germline CDR1 is MGHDK and CDR2 is SYGVNS. V was cut by 1 base and J by 2 bases, with 10 bases left in between. This CDR3 is built from 15 residues. CDR3 nucleotides: TGTGCCAGCAGTGAATCGGCGGTATACACAGATACGCAGTATTTT. The encoded protein is CASSESAVYTDTQYF.

With respect to this clonotype: Mismatch with germline at one junction end may stem from a read error. The rearrangement links TRBV12-3 or TRBV12-4 to TRBJ2-5; D perhaps matches TRBD1 (6 bases). The CDR3 runs to 18 residues. CDR3 bases: TGTACCAGCAGTAGAGGGGTTGGAGTGTCGCGGACAGAACAGACCCAGTACTTC. Its translation: CTSSRGVGVSRTEQTQYF.

This chain connects TRBV20-1 to TRBJ2-7; possible D gene TRBD1, 6 bases. The CDR3 length is 15 residues. Trimming stripped 2 bases from V and 2 bases from J, with 16 bases between. CDR1 DFQATT and CDR2 SNEGSKA come from the germline V gene (reference sequence). CDR3 residues: CSARPAGTLPYEQYF. In DNA form, the CDR3 reads TGCAGTGCTAGACCTGCCGGGACATTGCCCTACGAGCAGTACTTC.